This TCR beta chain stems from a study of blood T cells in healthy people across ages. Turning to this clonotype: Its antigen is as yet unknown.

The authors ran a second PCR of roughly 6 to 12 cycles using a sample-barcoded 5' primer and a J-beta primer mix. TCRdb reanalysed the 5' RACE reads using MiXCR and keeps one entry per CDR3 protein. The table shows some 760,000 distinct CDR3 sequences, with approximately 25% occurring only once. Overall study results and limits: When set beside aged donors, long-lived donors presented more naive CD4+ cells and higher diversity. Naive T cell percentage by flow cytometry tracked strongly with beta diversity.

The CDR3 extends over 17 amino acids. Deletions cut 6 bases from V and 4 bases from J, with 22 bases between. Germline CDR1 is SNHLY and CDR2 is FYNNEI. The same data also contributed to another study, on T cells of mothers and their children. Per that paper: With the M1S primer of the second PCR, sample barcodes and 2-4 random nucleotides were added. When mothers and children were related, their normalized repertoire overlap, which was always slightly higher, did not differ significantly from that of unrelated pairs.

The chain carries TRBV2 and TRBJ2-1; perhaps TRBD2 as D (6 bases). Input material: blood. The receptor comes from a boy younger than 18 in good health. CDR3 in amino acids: CASSDTLSAGAYNEQFF. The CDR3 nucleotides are TGTGCCAGCAGCGACACCCTTTCAGCGGGTGCATACAATGAGCAGTTCTTC.